The next 2 T cell receptor beta chains were all read from a single sample in a study of CD4 and CD8 cells across lung adenocarcinoma regions. A single record per CDR3 protein comes from TCRdb applying MiXCR to the PCR reads. The sample lists roughly 24,000 distinct CDR3 sequences, roughly half occurring once. The source material was CD4+ T cells from the center of a lung tumor. These TCRs come from a male donor with lung adenocarcinoma. The CD4 and CD8 labels of this study may be unreliable.

The table lists this clonotype with a count of one. The CDR3 bases are TGTGCCAGCAGTAGGGGGGGGGGAGCGAAAAACATTCAGTATTTT. This translates into CASSRGGGAKNIQYF. V usage is TRBV6-1 and J usage is TRBJ2-4; TRBD2 is a possible D gene (7 bases). The DNA end favors TRBJ2-3, so the J call may be wrong. This CDR3 is built from 15 residues. The germline gives CDR1 MNHNS, CDR2 SASEGT.

A note on this clonotype: Germline and junction disagree at one end, which may indicate a read error. The V gene is TRBV6-5, the J gene TRBJ2-2, with D hard to call. Germline CDR1 is MNHEY and CDR2 is SVGAGI. This CDR3 has 15 residues. CDR3 DNA: TGTGCCAGCAGACTCCAGTCCGTAATTCCCGGTGCGCTGTATTTT. Its protein is CASRLQSVIPGALYF.